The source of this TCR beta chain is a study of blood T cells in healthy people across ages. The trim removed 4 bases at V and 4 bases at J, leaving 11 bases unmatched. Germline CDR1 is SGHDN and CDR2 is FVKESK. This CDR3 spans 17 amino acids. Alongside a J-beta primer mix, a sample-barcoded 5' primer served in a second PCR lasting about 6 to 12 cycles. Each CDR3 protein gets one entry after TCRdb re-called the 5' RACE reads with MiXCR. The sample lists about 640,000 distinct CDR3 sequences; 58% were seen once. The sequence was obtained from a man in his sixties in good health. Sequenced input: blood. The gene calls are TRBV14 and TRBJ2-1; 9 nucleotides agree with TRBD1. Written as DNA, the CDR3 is TGTGCCAGCAGCCGCCGCCGACAGGGGGGTTTATACAATGAGCAGTTCTTC. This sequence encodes CASSRRRQGGLYNEQFF.